The rows below give T cell receptor beta chains drawn from one sample of a study of Ad26.COV2.S vaccination and SARS-CoV-2 variants. Profiling relied on immunoSEQ multiplex PCR, and the TCRdb table lists in-frame clones only, not all of them. The profile shows about 410,000 clones, approximately 90% of them singletons. Sequenced material: peripheral blood, taken in a trial of Ad26.COV2.S vaccine versus placebo. These receptors all stem from a person aged 18-60 years who received the Ad26.COV2.S COVID-19 vaccine or a placebo. Both conserved end residues are part of each CDR3. The D gene is left open where the match is weak. A row's size may be missing; if present it is once, few, many or a size class.

size | length | D | J | V | DNA | CDR3
- | 14 | - | TRBJ1-2 | TRBV6-1 | TGTGCCAGCAGTGAAGCGCACAGGCCCTATGGCTACACCTTC | CASSEAHRPYGYTF
- | 14 | - | TRBJ1-3 | TRBV6-6 | TGTGCCACCGAAGACAGTCTCTCTGGAAACACCATATATTTT | CATEDSLSGNTIYF
- | 15 | TRBD2 | TRBJ2-1 | TRBV7-9 | TGTGCCAGCAGCCCCTTAGCGGGGCCGTTCAATGAGCAGTTCTTC | CASSPLAGPFNEQFF
- | 15 | - | TRBJ1-2 | TRBV10-1 | TGCGCCAGCAGCCCCCCCGGGGTTGGCAACTATGGCTACACCTTC | CASSPPGVGNYGYTF
- | 11 | - | TRBJ1-1 | TRBV12-3/TRBV12-4 | TGTGCCAGCGGGGTGGACGCCGAAGCTTTCTTT | CASGVDAEAFF
- | 11 | - | TRBJ1-4 | TRBV20-1 | TGCAGTGCCAACCATGATGAAAAACTGTTTTTT | CSANHDEKLFF
- | 12 | - | TRBJ1-2 | TRBV2 | TGTGCCAGCAGGGACGGCAACTATGGCTACACCTTC | CASRDGNYGYTF
- | 11 | - | TRBJ2-1 | TRBV11-2 | TGTGCCAGCAGCTTGGGGGTTGAGCAGTTCTTC | CASSLGVEQFF
- | 19 | - | TRBJ1-4 | TRBV5-4 | TGTGCCAGCAGCGTAAGAGGGGGTGGAATTGGGCGCGGTAATGAAAAACTGTTTTTT | CASSVRGGGIGRGNEKLFF
- | 12 | - | TRBJ1-2 | TRBV7-9 | TGTGCCAGCAGCTTATCGGGAGTCCCGAACACCTTC | CASSLSGVPNTF
- | 14 | - | TRBJ2-2 | TRBV2 | TGTGCCAGCAGTCAACCGGGAAACACCGGGGAGCTGTTTTTT | CASSQPGNTGELFF
once | 13 | - | TRBJ2-7 | TRBV7-9 | TGTGCCAGCAGCCCCCGGTATACCTACGAGCAGTACTTC | CASSPRYTYEQYF
- | 12 | - | TRBJ1-6 | TRBV12-3/TRBV12-4 | TGTGCCAGCAGTTTAGCTAATTCACCCCTCCACTTT | CASSLANSPLHF
- | 13 | TRBD1 | TRBJ1-2 | TRBV5-6 | TGTGCCAGCAGCAGGACAGGGCTGGGAGGCTACACCTTC | CASSRTGLGGYTF
once | 14 | - | TRBJ1-3 | TRBV11-3 | TGTGCCAGCAGCTTTTCGGACTCTGGAAACACCATATATTTT | CASSFSDSGNTIYF
- | 15 | TRBD2 | TRBJ2-5 | TRBV2 | TGTGCCAGCAGGTTAGCGGGGAGATACCAAGAGACCCAGTACTTC | CASRLAGRYQETQYF
- | 14 | TRBD2 | TRBJ2-5 | TRBV5-1 | TGCGCCAGTGAGATCGGGGGGGCCTTTGAGACCCAGTACTTC | CASEIGGAFETQYF
- | 16 | TRBD2 | TRBJ2-5 | TRBV7-2 | TGTGCCAGCAGCTCCTCCTGGACTAGCGGGGGTGGTCCTAAGTACTTC | CASSSSWTSGGGPKYF
- | 15 | TRBD2 | TRBJ2-2 | TRBV6-5 | TGTGCCAGCAGTTTAGCGGGGGGTTACACCGGGGAGCTGTTTTTT | CASSLAGGYTGELFF
- | 15 | - | TRBJ1-2 | TRBV18 | TGTGCCAGCTCACTCGACAGCTCCTGGTCTTATGGCTACACCTTC | CASSLDSSWSYGYTF
- | 15 | TRBD1 | TRBJ1-2 | TRBV19 | TGTGCCAGTAGTATAACTGGACAGGCCGTATATGGCTACACCTTC | CASSITGQAVYGYTF
- | 16 | - | TRBJ2-4 | TRBV28 | TGTGCCAGCACTAACGGGGGGCAGCTAGCCAAAAACATTCAGTACTTC | CASTNGGQLAKNIQYF
once | 14 | - | TRBJ2-5 | TRBV6-5 | TGTGCCAGCACCCTACTGGTTAGGCAAGAGACCCAGTACTTC | CASTLLVRQETQYF
- | 13 | TRBD1 | TRBJ1-1 | TRBV5-4 | TGTGCCAGCAGCACAGGGGGGAAGGCTGAAGCTTTCTTT | CASSTGGKAEAFF
- | 13 | - | TRBJ1-1 | TRBV18 | TGTGCCAGCTCACCGCTAAGCAACACTGAAGCTTTCTTT | CASSPLSNTEAFF
- | 17 | - | TRBJ1-2 | TRBV4-3 | TGCGCCAGCAGCCAAGATTTGACGGGCAGCCTACTCTATGGCTACACCTTC | CASSQDLTGSLLYGYTF
once | 16 | - | TRBJ1-1 | TRBV18 | TGTGCCAGCTCACCATCGTCACCAGGGAGAAACACTGAAGCTTTCTTT | CASSPSSPGRNTEAFF
- | 14 | - | TRBJ1-1 | TRBV30 | TGTGCCTGGAGAGGTGGGTTCCCGAACACTGAAGCTTTCTTT | CAWRGGFPNTEAFF
- | 14 | TRBD1 | TRBJ1-6 | TRBV5-1 | TGCGCCAGCAGCGCCGGGACAGTCAATTCACCCCTCCACTTT | CASSAGTVNSPLHF
- | 17 | - | TRBJ1-2 | TRBV3-1/TRBV3-2 | TGTGCCAGCAGCCTCCTTTATCCCAGACAGGTTGCATATGGCTACACCTTC | CASSLLYPRQVAYGYTF
once | 15 | TRBD2 | TRBJ2-5 | TRBV7-9 | TGTGCCAGCGGATCAAGGGGACTAGCGAGGGAGACCCAGTACTTC | CASGSRGLARETQYF
- | 13 | - | TRBJ2-1 | TRBV18 | TGTGCCAGCTCACCCTCGGGCAACAATGAGCAGTTCTTC | CASSPSGNNEQFF
- | 14 | - | TRBJ2-3 | TRBV5-8 | TGTGCCAGCAGCCAAGGGATAAGCACAGATACGCAGTATTTT | CASSQGISTDTQYF
- | 16 | - | TRBJ1-1 | TRBV4-1 | TGCGCCAGCAGCCACCCAACCCGGTGGCAGAACACTGAAGCTTTCTTT | CASSHPTRWQNTEAFF
once | 12 | - | TRBJ2-1 | TRBV12-3/TRBV12-4 | TGTGCCAGCAGTAGGAGTCCAAGTGAGCAGTTCTTC | CASSRSPSEQFF
- | 17 | - | TRBJ1-5 | TRBV4-1 | TGCGCCAGCAGCCAAAGAATCGCACGGGGCCCAAATCAGCCCCAGCATTTT | CASSQRIARGPNQPQHF
few | 15 | - | TRBJ1-6 | TRBV7-9 | TGTGCCAGCAGCTTAGCGGGCGGGGATAATTCACCCCTCCACTTT | CASSLAGGDNSPLHF
- | 12 | - | TRBJ1-2 | TRBV5-4 | TGTGCCAGCAGCCCCAGGGTCGGCGGCTACACCTTC | CASSPRVGGYTF
- | 15 | TRBD1 | TRBJ2-7 | TRBV6-5 | TGTGCCAGCAGTTACGGGACAGGGCAGACCTACGAGCAGTACTTC | CASSYGTGQTYEQYF
- | 15 | - | TRBJ1-1 | TRBV19 | TGTGCCAGTAGTACTCCTACCAGTTTGAACACTGAAGCTTTCTTT | CASSTPTSLNTEAFF
- | 13 | - | TRBJ2-7 | TRBV6-5 | TGTGCCAGCAGTTACTCATACGGCTACGAGCAGTACTTC | CASSYSYGYEQYF